This T cell receptor beta chain is drawn from a study of blood T cell repertoires in COVID-19. Germline CDR1 MDHEN, CDR2 SYDVKM. This CDR3 has 12 amino acids. Assay used: immunoSEQ multiplex PCR; TCRdb lists only in-frame clones, some missing. The data hold a few hundred thousand clones, with 85% to 90% observed a single time. Everyone who took part was roughly 18 to 89 years old, and they came from some 23 US areas. This TCR came from a woman aged 30 to 39 who had recovered from COVID-19. Sequenced material: PBMCs or T cells enriched from blood (not recorded which). The chain is built from TRBV28 and TRBJ1-1; D possibly corresponds to TRBD1 (6 bases). This CDR3 is CAAAGASTEAFF. The CDR3 bases are TGTGCGGCGGCGGGGGCGAGTACTGAAGCTTTCTTT.